These 4 T cell receptor beta chains were sequenced from one sample in a study of cytomegalovirus exposure and HLA in healthy donors. PCR involved 60 Vbeta and 13 Jbeta primers. TCRdb's copy holds only in-frame clones and misses some; the assay was immunoSEQ multiplex PCR. The sample lists fewer than 150,000 clones; roughly three quarters were seen once. The sample comprised PBMCs. The source of these receptors is a man aged 25-45 years in good health and CMV-seronegative.

The CDR3 protein is CASSLTLGYYEQYF. CDR3 in DNA: TGTGCCAGCTCATTGACACTTGGCTACTACGAGCAGTACTTC. The rearrangement uses TRBV18 and TRBJ2-7; D not certain. The CDR3 sequence is 14 residues long. The germline V gene encodes CDR1 KGHSH and CDR2 LQKENI. The germline V and J ends were trimmed by 5 bases and 3 bases, with 14 bases remaining between them. The whole variable domain, remainder taken from reference TRBV18 and TRBJ2-7, is NAGVMQNPRHLVRRRGQEARLRCSPMKGHSHVYWYRQLPEEGLKFMVYLQKENIIDESGMPKERFSAEFPKEGPSILRIQQVVRGDSAAYFCASSLTLGYYEQYFGPGTRLTVT.

About this clone itself: A clone one base away is much larger, so this may be a read error. The CDR3 region has the DNA TGTGCCAGCAGTTACGACAGGAATTCACCCCTCCACTTT. Its translation is CASSYDRNSPLHF. This chain connects TRBV6-6 to TRBJ1-6, with D perhaps matching TRBD1 (6 bases). V gave up 2 bases and J gave up 7 bases, with 6 bases separating them. In germline, CDR1 is MNHNY, CDR2 SVGAGI (reference sequence). The CDR3 sequence is 13 residues long.

The V gene is TRBV7-9, the J gene TRBJ1-2; 12 bases line up with TRBD1. Germline V lookup: CDR1 SEHNR, CDR2 FQNEAQ (reference sequence). This CDR3 comprises 15 residues. V was pared by 5 bases and J by 4 bases, with 5 bases of the junction left unmatched. CDR3 sequence (DNA): TGTGCCAGCAGCCTGGGACAGGGGGCCTCCTATGGCTACACCTTC. Translation: CASSLGQGASYGYTF.

The CDR3 spells CASSQGIDGYTF. The CDR3 DNA sequence: TGCGCCAGCAGCCAAGGTATAGATGGCTACACCTTC. V usage is TRBV4-3 and J usage is TRBJ1-2; D uncertain. Looked up from germline, CDR1 is LGHNA and CDR2 is YSLEER. The CDR3 is 12 amino acids. Trimming removed 1 base at V and 6 bases at J, with 6 bases between.